One and the same sample provided the 27 T cell receptor beta chains below, sequenced in a study of T cells after yellow fever vaccination (dated by TCRdb to between 2019 and 2020). The sample's treatment or condition label, in plain terms: live attenuated yellow fever vaccine strain. Library preparation used 5' RACE. These reads were obtained on an Illumina NovaSeq 6000. Through fastp at Q25 and MiXCR, TCRdb rebuilt clones from the public reads, retaining in-frame beta chains. Under each unique CDR3 protein, matching rows form one entry showing the most common genes and DNA. The sample includes a few hundred thousand distinct CDR3 sequences, with roughly 5.2% observed a single time. The ten top clones hold 2.5% to 4% of the sample. The sample was CD4+ T cells sorted from PBMCs, taken on the day of the yellow fever booster vaccination. The receptors originated from a man between 18 and 35 years old who received the YFV17D yellow fever vaccine.

The chain links TRBV19 to TRBJ1-5, with TRBD1 as a possible D gene (6 bases). Trimming took 6 bases from V and 9 from J, leaving 27 bases between them. The CDR3 sequence is 17 residues long. Germline CDR1 and CDR2: LNHDA and SQIVND (reference sequence). The CDR3 DNA is TGTGCCAGTAGCAAGTCCGCGGGACAAACCCTACCGTGGCCCCAGCATTTT. It encodes CASSKSAGQTLPWPQHF.

The chain is built from TRBV10-2 and TRBJ2-3; 7 bases fit TRBD2. CDR3 length: 16 amino acids. Germline CDR1 WSHSY, CDR2 SAAADI. V lost 2 bases to trimming and J lost 1 base; unmatched junction nucleotides: 6. CDR3 in DNA: TGCGCCAGCAGTGAGATTAGCGGGTCTCGCACAGATACGCAGTATTTT. Protein product: CASSEISGSRTDTQYF.

This clonotype has at least ten counts. The chain uses TRBV2 and TRBJ2-2; TRBD2 aligns across 8 bases. Germline assignment: CDR1 SNHLY and CDR2 FYNNEI. The CDR3 length is 13 residues. Unmatched junction bases numbered 4, after V lost 7 bases and J lost 6 bases. CDR3 coding DNA: TGTGCCAGCACCCCGCGGGGGGCCGGGGAGCTGTTTTTT. The encoded protein is CASTPRGAGELFF.

This clonotype has only a few counts. The genes are TRBV7-9 and TRBJ1-1; 10 bases are a match to TRBD1. Germline V gene sequence: CDR1 SEHNR, CDR2 FQNEAQ (reference sequence). Losses at the gene ends were 6 bases for V and 5 bases for J; bases not matched to a gene: 6. This CDR3 spans 14 amino acids. The DNA of the CDR3 is TGTGCCAGCAGTCGGGACAGGGGATGGACTGAAGCTTTCTTT. Amino acid sequence: CASSRDRGWTEAFF.

V is TRBV7-2 and J is TRBJ2-3; D is uncertain. V was shortened by 7 bases and J by 0 bases, with 8 bases between the two germline ends. In germline, CDR1 is SGHTA, CDR2 FQGNSA. This CDR3 is 13 amino acids long. CDR3 protein: CASKNVSTDTQYF. The CDR3 DNA sequence: TGTGCCAGCAAGAATGTCAGCACAGATACGCAGTATTTT. The full variable domain, in which reference TRBV7-2 and TRBJ2-3 provide the parts outside the CDR3, is GAGVSQSPSNKVTEKGKDVELRCDPISGHTALYWYRQSLGQGLEFLIYFQGNSAPDKSGLPSDRFSAERTGGSVSTLTIQRTQQEDSAVYLCASKNVSTDTQYFGPGTRLTVL.

This chain joins TRBV3-1 and TRBJ1-2, with TRBD1 as a possible D gene (5 bases). The length of the CDR3 is 13 residues. The V gene lost 4 bases and the J gene lost 5 bases, with 11 bases spanning the gap. Germline V lookup: CDR1 LGHDT, CDR2 YNNKEL (reference sequence). CDR3 residues: CASSRPGSYGYTF. CDR3 sequence (DNA): TGTGCCAGCAGCCGCCCAGGGTCGTATGGCTACACCTTC.

This clonotype was counted many times. The chain recombines TRBV6-1 with TRBJ2-2; D is undetermined. Germline V gives CDR1 MNHNS, CDR2 SASEGT. The CDR3 contains 12 residues. The germline V and J ends were trimmed by 8 bases and 6 bases, with 10 bases remaining between them. The CDR3 bases are TGTGCCAGCTTTTGGGTCGCCGGGGAGCTGTTTTTT. As protein: CASFWVAGELFF.

This clonotype was picked up a small number of times. In DNA, the CDR3 is TGTGCCAGCAGGCGCCTCAACTATGGCTACACCTTC. Protein product: CASRRLNYGYTF. The rearrangement links TRBV6-2 or TRBV6-3 to TRBJ1-2; no firm D call. The ends were cut back, 6 bases at V and 2 bases at J, with 7 bases in the middle. CDR1 MNHEY and CDR2 SVGEGT come from the germline V gene. This CDR3 has 12 amino acids.

V gene TRBV7-3 combines with J gene TRBJ2-1; 7 bases match TRBD2. V was pared by 5 bases and J by 8 bases, with 6 bases of the junction left unmatched. CDR1 SGHTA and CDR2 FQGTGA come from the germline V gene. The CDR3 spans 13 residues. The CDR3 sequence: CASSVTSRHEQFF. The CDR3 coding sequence is TGTGCCAGCAGCGTGACTAGCAGGCATGAGCAGTTCTTC.

This chain links TRBV4-3 with TRBJ1-2; the match to TRBD1 covers 9 bases. This CDR3 has 15 residues. Germline V CDR1 and CDR2: LGHNA, YSLEER. Trimming at V came to 4 bases and at J to 0 bases, leaving 3 bases not matched to a gene. This chain's CDR3 is CASSPGQGPNYGYTF. As DNA, the CDR3 is TGCGCCAGCAGCCCGGGACAGGGTCCTAACTATGGCTACACCTTC.

This clonotype was picked up a small number of times. This chain uses TRBV6-1 with TRBJ1-5, with 7 bases identical to TRBD1. Germline values: CDR1 MNHNS, CDR2 SASEGT. The length of the CDR3 is 14 residues. The V segment lost 4 bases and the J segment 5 bases; nucleotides outside the gene matches: 5. CDR3 coding DNA: TGTGCCAGCAGTGGGGACAGTAGGTATCAGCCCCAGCATTTT. It yields the protein CASSGDSRYQPQHF.

This clonotype turned up a few times. The V and J genes are TRBV4-1 and TRBJ1-4, with 7 bases matching TRBD1. The CDR3 contains 15 residues. The junction had 6 bases not matched to a gene; V was cut back by 4 bases and J by 4 bases. Germline V gives CDR1 MGHRA, CDR2 YSYEKL. This CDR3 reads CASSLTGTVNEKLFF. The DNA of the CDR3 is TGCGCCAGCAGCCTGACCGGGACAGTTAATGAAAAACTGTTTTTT.

The sample holds many counts of this clonotype. The rearrangement joins TRBV7-2 to TRBJ2-1, with D unresolved. Germline values: CDR1 SGHTA, CDR2 FQGNSA. Trimming shortened V by 1 base and J by 4 bases, and 11 bases separated the two germline ends. The CDR3 has 15 amino acids. DNA of the CDR3: TGTGCCAGCAGCTTAGAGATGGCCCCGTACAATGAGCAGTTCTTC. Protein sequence: CASSLEMAPYNEQFF.

There are a few counts of this clonotype. The V and J genes are TRBV7-2 and TRBJ2-2; D gene unclear. Per the germline V gene, CDR1 is SGHTA and CDR2 is FQGNSA. Trimming cost V 3 bases and J 1 base, with 9 bases left between them. The CDR3 sequence is 15 residues long. The CDR3 loop is CASSFTTVNTGELFF. The CDR3 nucleotides are TGTGCCAGCAGCTTCACGACTGTGAACACCGGGGAGCTGTTTTTT.

The chain couples TRBV6-1 to TRBJ1-1, with 8 bases identical to TRBD1. Germline V gene sequence: CDR1 MNHNS, CDR2 SASEGT. The CDR3 has 15 residues. The J segment lost 4 bases and the V segment lost 3 bases, leaving 7 bases of the junction unmatched. CDR3 region: CASSETGQGGTEAFF. The CDR3, as DNA: TGTGCCAGCAGTGAGACCGGACAGGGCGGCACTGAAGCTTTCTTT.

This clonotype was detected many times. This sequence joins TRBV6-2 or TRBV6-3 and TRBJ2-5, with D tentatively TRBD1 or TRBD2 (5 bases each). Trimming removed 5 bases at V and 9 bases at J, with 22 bases between. The CDR3 is 15 residues long. Looked up from germline, CDR1 is MNHEY and CDR2 is SVGEGT. CDR3 in DNA: TGTGCCAGCAGTGCCCAGGGCCAGCCCGCCGGGGCCCAGTACTTC. It yields the protein CASSAQGQPAGAQYF.

The chain links TRBV4-2 to TRBJ2-3; 8 nucleotides agree with TRBD2. The germline V gene encodes CDR1 LGHNA and CDR2 YNFKEQ. The CDR3 length is 17 residues. Trimming took 4 bases from V and 2 from J; bases not matched to a gene: 11. In nucleotides, the CDR3 is TGTGCCAGCAGCCTCGAGGCCGGCGGGGGGTTCACAGATACGCAGTATTTT. It encodes CASSLEAGGGFTDTQYF.

The rearrangement joins TRBV7-9 to TRBJ1-1, with D possibly TRBD1 on 5 matching bases. The CDR3 contains 13 residues. Trimming took 7 bases from V and 7 from J, leaving 16 bases between them. Germline assignment: CDR1 SEHNR and CDR2 FQNEAQ (reference sequence). For the CDR3, the DNA is TGTGCCAGCAACCGTGGGGGAGATCGTGAAGCTTTCTTT. Its translation: CASNRGGDREAFF.

The V and J genes are TRBV12-3 or TRBV12-4 and TRBJ1-4; possible D gene TRBD1, 6 bases. CDR3 size: 15 residues. V gave up 3 bases and J gave up 6 bases, with 14 bases separating them. CDR3 in DNA: TGTGCCAGCAGTTTCGGGGGCGGGCAGTATGAAAAACTGTTTTTT. Protein product: CASSFGGGQYEKLFF.

The chain employs TRBV27 and TRBJ2-3, with 8 positions matching TRBD1. Germline-derived CDR1 and CDR2 are MNHEY and SMNVEV (reference sequence). This CDR3 contains 14 residues. The J segment lost 6 bases and the V segment lost 5 bases, leaving 7 bases of the junction unmatched. The CDR3 loop reads CASSVDRDFDTQYF. CDR3 in DNA: TGTGCCAGCAGTGTGGACAGGGATTTTGATACGCAGTATTTT.

This clonotype was seen only a few times. The CDR3 protein is CASRLGLAGGRTDTQYF. DNA for the CDR3: TGTGCCAGCAGGTTGGGACTAGCGGGGGGCCGCACAGATACGCAGTATTTT. J is TRBJ2-3 and V is TRBV11-2; 15 nucleotides agree with TRBD2. The CDR3 contains 17 residues. Germline V gives CDR1 SGHAT, CDR2 FQNNGV. V lost 6 bases, J lost 1 base, and 5 bases stayed unmatched.

The chain joins TRBV20-1 to TRBJ2-3; 8 bases map to TRBD1. CDR3 length: 15 amino acids. Germline V lookup: CDR1 DFQATT, CDR2 SNEGSKA (reference sequence). The junction had 13 bases not matched to a gene; V was cut back by 5 bases and J by 6 bases. For the CDR3, the DNA is TGCAGTGCTGGCGTTCCGGGACAGGCACTTGATACGCAGTATTTT. Protein sequence: CSAGVPGQALDTQYF.

In its sample, this clonotype was seen a few times. V gene TRBV6-6 combines with J gene TRBJ2-5, with TRBD2 identical over 8 bases. V dropped 5 bases and J dropped 5; count of bases not matched to a gene: 7. The germline CDR1 and CDR2 sequences are MNHNY and SVGAGI (reference sequence). The CDR3 spans 14 residues. CDR3 amino acids: CASSEPGTRETQYF. The CDR3 DNA reads as TGTGCCAGCAGTGAACCCGGGACTAGGGAGACCCAGTACTTC.

This clonotype was seen repeatedly, ten times or more. The J gene is TRBJ2-1, the V gene TRBV20-1; weak D call: TRBD2 (7 bases). Trimming cost V 0 bases and J 8 bases, with 17 bases left between them. Germline values: CDR1 DFQATT, CDR2 SNEGSKA (reference sequence). CDR3 length equals 15 residues. The CDR3 reads CSARDWGGLIDEQFF. The DNA for the CDR3 is TGCAGTGCTAGAGATTGGGGGGGGCTTATCGATGAGCAGTTCTTC.

This clonotype has ten or more counts. V is TRBV4-3 and J is TRBJ2-1, with D perhaps matching TRBD1 (6 bases). Germline assignment: CDR1 LGHNA and CDR2 YSLEER. V was shortened by 4 bases and J by 8 bases, with 12 bases between the two germline ends. CDR3 length: 13 residues. The CDR3 DNA reads TGCGCCAGCAGCCCCCTCTCAGGGGATGAGCAGTTCTTC. Translated, it gives CASSPLSGDEQFF.

The chain has TRBV3-1 and TRBJ1-1; TRBD1 is a possible D gene (6 bases). The CDR3 totals 14 residues. V lost 1 base to trimming and J lost 6 bases, with 12 bases between them. CDR1 is LGHDT and CDR2 is YNNKEL in the germline V gene (reference sequence). CDR3 nucleotides: TGTGCCAGCAGCCAAGGGGGGCGTCCATCTGAAGCTTTCTTT. This encodes CASSQGGRPSEAFF.

The gene calls are TRBV19 and TRBJ2-1; D is unclear. V lost 5 bases, J lost 9 bases, and 14 bases lay in between. In germline, CDR1 is LNHDA, CDR2 SQIVND (reference sequence). This CDR3 is 13 amino acids long. The CDR3 DNA follows: TGTGCCAGTAGTCGACAAGGTTTGGGTGAGCAGTTCTTC. Its protein is CASSRQGLGEQFF.